This T cell receptor beta chain is from a study of cytomegalovirus exposure and HLA in healthy donors. Turning to the study itself: It was reported in a later analysis that the approximately 120 validation repertoires used the same platform as the roughly 640 first-cohort repertoires. Study-level findings and limits: Listed as cytomegalovirus-associated were 164 TCR beta chains.

Measured with immunoSEQ multiplex PCR; TCRdb has only the in-frame clones, and not every one. The sample has about 170,000 clones; roughly 95% are singletons. Trimming removed 1 base at V and 1 base at J, with 13 bases between. The germline gives CDR1 SGHAT, CDR2 FQDESV (reference sequence). The CDR3 consists of 16 residues. As concerns this clone: Its target is unknown.

The specimen was PBMCs. This clonotype was sampled from a woman between 18 and 29 years old in good health and CMV-seronegative. This sequence joins TRBV11-1 and TRBJ1-1; tentatively, D is TRBD1 (6 bases). The chain's CDR3 is CASSLGGLQGNTEAFF. The CDR3 nucleotides read TGTGCCAGCAGCTTAGGGGGTCTACAGGGGAACACTGAAGCTTTCTTT. Full variable domain (rest looked up from reference TRBV11-1 and TRBJ1-1): EAEVAQSPRYKITEKSQAVAFWCDPISGHATLYWYRQILGQGPELLVQFQDESVVDDSQLPKDRFSAERLKGVDSTLKIQPAELGDSAMYLCASSLGGLQGNTEAFFGQGTRLTVV.